The 2 T cell receptor beta chains below all came from one sample that was sequenced in a study of lung T cells in sarcoidosis with Löfgren's syndrome (dated by TCRdb to the late 2010s). The sequencer listed for this sample is Illumina MiSeq. TCRdb handled the public reads itself, with Q25 trimming in fastp and clone calling in MiXCR, and kept productive beta chains. Rows matching on CDR3 protein sequence are summarized as one entry with the most common DNA and genes. The sample contains more than 8,000 distinct CDR3 sequences, less than 20% of them found a single time. Under 7.5% of the sample goes to the ten largest clones. Input material: CD4+ T cells from bronchoalveolar lavage. These receptors originate from a human donor with sarcoidosis (Löfgren's syndrome or another form), or a control subject (not recorded which).

Many counts were recorded for this clonotype. The V and J genes are TRBV20-1 and TRBJ2-3, with TRBD1 matching over 10 bases. Germline V gene sequence: CDR1 DFQATT, CDR2 SNEGSKA (reference sequence). The CDR3 extends over 11 amino acids. The CDR3 sequence: CRGQGADTQYF. The CDR3 coding sequence is TGCAGAGGACAGGGGGCAGATACGCAGTATTTT.

Comments on this clonotype: With a much larger clone just one base away, this may be a read error. The V and J genes are TRBV6-1 and TRBJ2-1; the match to TRBD2 covers 11 bases. Per germline, CDR1 MNHNS and CDR2 SASEGT. This CDR3 spans 16 amino acids. The CDR3 DNA follows: TGTGCCAGCAGGCAACGTAGCGGGGGGGCCCAGAATGAGCAGTCCTTC. Encoded protein: CASRQRSGGAQNEQSF.